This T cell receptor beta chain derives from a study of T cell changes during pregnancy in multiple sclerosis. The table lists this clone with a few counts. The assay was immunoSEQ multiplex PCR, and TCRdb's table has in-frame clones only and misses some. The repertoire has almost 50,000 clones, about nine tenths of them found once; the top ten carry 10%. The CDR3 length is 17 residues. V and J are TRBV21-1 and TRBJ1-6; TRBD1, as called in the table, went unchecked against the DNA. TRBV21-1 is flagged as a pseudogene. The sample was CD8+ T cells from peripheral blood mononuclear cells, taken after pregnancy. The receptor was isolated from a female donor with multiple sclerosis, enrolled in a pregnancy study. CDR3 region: CASSKKTGGLVDSPLHF. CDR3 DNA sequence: TGTGCCAGCAGCAAAAAGACAGGGGGTTTAGTTGATTCACCCCTCCACTTT.